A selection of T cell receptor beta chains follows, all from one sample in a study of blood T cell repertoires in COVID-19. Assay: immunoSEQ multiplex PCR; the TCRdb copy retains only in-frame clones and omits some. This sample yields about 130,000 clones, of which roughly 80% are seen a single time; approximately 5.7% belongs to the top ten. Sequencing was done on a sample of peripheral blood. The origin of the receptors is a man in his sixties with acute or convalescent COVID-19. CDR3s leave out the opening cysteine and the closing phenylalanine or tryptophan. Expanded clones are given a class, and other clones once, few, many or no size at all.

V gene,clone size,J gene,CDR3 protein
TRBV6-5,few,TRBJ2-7,ASSYERTGDYEQY
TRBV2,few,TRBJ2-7,ASNSYYEQY
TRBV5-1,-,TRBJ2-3,ASSRSTSQADTQY
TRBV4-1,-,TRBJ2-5,ASSQVELETQY
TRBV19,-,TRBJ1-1,ASSITQTMNTEAF
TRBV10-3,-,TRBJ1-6,AISGQGTTLH
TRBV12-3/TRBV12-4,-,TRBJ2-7,ASSLSTSGKWY
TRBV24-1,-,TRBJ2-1,ATSVPKPPRNEQF
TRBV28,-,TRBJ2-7,ASSWGGSSYEQY
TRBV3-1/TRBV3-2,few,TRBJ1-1,ASSARDRNTEAF
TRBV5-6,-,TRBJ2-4,ASSRPGTGATSKY
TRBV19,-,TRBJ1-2,ASSGGLYGYT
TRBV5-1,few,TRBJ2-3,ASSSGTSGRADTQY
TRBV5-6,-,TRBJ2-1,ASSLGRDNEQF
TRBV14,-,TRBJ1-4,ASSQRTGGYEKLF
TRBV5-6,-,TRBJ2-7,ASSPQDWSSYEQY
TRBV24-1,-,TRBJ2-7,ATSDPHRGSYEQY
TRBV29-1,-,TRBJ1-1,SVNRDQNTEAF
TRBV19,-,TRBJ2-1,ASTTGREGYNEQF
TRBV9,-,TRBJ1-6,ASSVSTARNSPLH
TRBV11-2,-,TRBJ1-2,ASSLSRRDNNNYGYT
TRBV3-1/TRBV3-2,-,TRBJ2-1,ASSQAGTGVNEQF
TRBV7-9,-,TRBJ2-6,ASSPGSSGANVLT
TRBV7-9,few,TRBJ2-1,ASSSTHEGVYNEQF
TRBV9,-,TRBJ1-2,ASSGGGGRPNYGYT
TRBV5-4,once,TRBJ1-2,ASSLDGTVYGYT
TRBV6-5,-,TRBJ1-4,ASSYNLNRVGEKLF
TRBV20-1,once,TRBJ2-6,SASPTGANVLT
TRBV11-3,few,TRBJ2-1,ASSPHSGREDNEQF
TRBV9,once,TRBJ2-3,ASSVYQGASTDTQY
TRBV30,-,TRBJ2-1,AWSVQGLGEQF
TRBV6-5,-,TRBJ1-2,ATAGVPANYGYT
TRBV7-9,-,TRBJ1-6,ASSLDRGSHSPLH
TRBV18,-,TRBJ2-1,ASSLRLAGGLSEQF
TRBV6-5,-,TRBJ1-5,ASREVDSNQPQH
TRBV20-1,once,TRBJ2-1,SAGTSGAQF
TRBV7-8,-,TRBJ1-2,ASSAVSGGGSGYT
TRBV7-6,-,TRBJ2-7,ASSRGQAYEQY
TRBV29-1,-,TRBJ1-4,SGQAGRYEKLF
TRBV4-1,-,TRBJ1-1,ASSQAWAQGNTEAF
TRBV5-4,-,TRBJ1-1,ASSLSMNTEAF
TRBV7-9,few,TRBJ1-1,ASSPLMSGNTEAF
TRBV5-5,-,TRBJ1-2,ASSLVPGGQVYGYT
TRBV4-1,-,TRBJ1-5,ASSQEPRQGVQPQH
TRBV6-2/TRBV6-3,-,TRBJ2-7,ASSYSPGGPKDEQY
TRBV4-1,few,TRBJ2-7,ASSQDVETSGAMEQY
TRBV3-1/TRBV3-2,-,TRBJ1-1,ASSRTGGNTEAF
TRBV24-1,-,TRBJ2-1,ATSVGGSYNEQF
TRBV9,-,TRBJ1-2,ASSVATGGYGYT
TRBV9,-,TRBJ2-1,ASTPGGIVYNEQF
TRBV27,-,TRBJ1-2,ASSSRQGASGYT
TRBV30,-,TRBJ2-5,ACTSQGAVGETQY
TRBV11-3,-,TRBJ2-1,ASSLTRGSGGEQF
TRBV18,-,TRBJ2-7,ASSPGDSYEQY
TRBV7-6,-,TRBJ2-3,ASSRGATDTQY
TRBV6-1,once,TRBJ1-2,ASSDPTRGLVDYGYT
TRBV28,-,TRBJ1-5,ASNAGGTNQPQH